This TCR beta chain was captured by sequencing in a study of blood T cell repertoires in COVID-19. Turning to the study itself: Material from acute and convalescent COVID-19 was sourced from the United States, Italy and Spain.

Participants were aged roughly 18 to 95 years, lived in around 22 US areas, and enrolled virtually. Authors' data handling: Amplification of reference gene primers provided the estimated nucleated cell counts. Sequencing used immunoSEQ multiplex PCR; TCRdb keeps in-frame clones, though not all of them. That table supplies the V and J calls and clone size; D and trimming were determined from the DNA. The sample includes hundreds of thousands of clones, roughly 87% of them seen just once. This CDR3 comprises 16 residues. Unmatched junction bases numbered 3, after V lost 4 bases and J lost 5 bases. The V gene's germline CDR1 is SGHAT and CDR2 FQNNGV.

Sequences were obtained from PBMCs or T cells enriched from blood (not recorded which). This TCR was sampled from a woman between 18 and 29 years old with acute COVID-19. The chain employs TRBV11-2 and TRBJ2-2; 14 positions agree with TRBD2. The CDR3 coding sequence is TGTGCCAGCAGCTCTCGGACTAGCGGGGGGACCGGGGAGCTGTTTTTT. Its protein is CASSSRTSGGTGELFF.